This T cell receptor beta chain was captured by sequencing in a study of blood T cells in healthy people across ages. There were healthy Caucasian individuals from Russia, aged about 6 to 100, serving as donors. The CDR3 spans 15 residues. In germline, CDR1 is DFQATT, CDR2 SNEGSKA (reference sequence). The V end lost 6 bases, the J end lost 1 base, and 17 bases lay between the germline ends. With a J-beta primer mix and a sample-barcoded 5' primer, a second PCR ran about 7 to 11 cycles. TCRdb re-derived calls from the 5' RACE reads in MiXCR, one entry per CDR3 protein. The sample lists approximately 960,000 distinct CDR3 sequences; about 29% were seen once. The same sample was also used in a study of T cells of mothers and their children. This second report adds: Every mother produced more than 8 million TCR beta CDR3 reads, whereas every child provided several million.

The source is a woman in her forties in good health. This chain connects TRBV20-1 to TRBJ2-3; weak D call: TRBD2 (6 bases). The sequenced material came from blood. The CDR3 sequence is CSAEQAASGTDTQYF. The DNA for the CDR3 is TGCAGTGCGGAACAAGCGGCTAGCGGCACAGATACGCAGTATTTT.